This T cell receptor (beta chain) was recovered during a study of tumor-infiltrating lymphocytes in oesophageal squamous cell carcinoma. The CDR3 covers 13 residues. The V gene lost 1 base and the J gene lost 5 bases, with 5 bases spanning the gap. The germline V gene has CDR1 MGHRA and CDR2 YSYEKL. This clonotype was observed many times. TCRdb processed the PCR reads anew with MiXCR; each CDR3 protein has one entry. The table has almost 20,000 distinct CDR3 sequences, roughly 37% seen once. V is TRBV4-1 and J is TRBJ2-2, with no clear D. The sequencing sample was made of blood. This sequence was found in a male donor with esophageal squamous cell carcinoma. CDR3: CASSQVWTGELFF. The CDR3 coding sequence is TGCGCCAGCAGCCAAGTTTGGACCGGGGAGCTGTTTTTT.